What follows are 8 T cell receptor beta chains derived from one specimen sequenced in a study of blood T cell repertoires in COVID-19. Some clones are missing from TCRdb's copy, which holds only in-frame ones; the method was immunoSEQ multiplex PCR. This table has roughly 150,000 clones, about 80% appearing once. The sequenced material came from peripheral blood. These receptors all come from a woman aged 80 or over with acute or convalescent COVID-19.

The gene calls are TRBV5-1 and TRBJ2-7, with no clear D. Trimming took 0 bases from V and 7 from J, leaving 11 bases between them. CDR1 and CDR2 (germline): SGHRS, YFSETQ. This CDR3 comprises 13 residues. The CDR3 loop reads CASSLDLGWEQYF. DNA for the CDR3: TGCGCCAGCAGCTTGGATCTGGGCTGGGAGCAGTACTTC.

The table lists this clone with a few counts. The CDR3 loop reads CASSYTDGGEQYF. The CDR3 coding sequence is TGTGCCAGCAGTTACACGGACGGAGGGGAGCAGTACTTC. V is TRBV6-6 and J is TRBJ2-7, with TRBD2 as a possible D gene (6 bases). The V gene's germline CDR1 is MNHNY and CDR2 SVGAGI (reference sequence). The CDR3 has 13 amino acids. The germline V and J ends were trimmed by 2 bases and 7 bases, with 12 bases remaining between them.

The genes are TRBV5-1 and TRBJ2-7; D remains unclear. From germline, CDR1 is SGHRS and CDR2 YFSETQ. Trimming took 0 bases from V and 1 from J, leaving 8 bases between them. This CDR3 is 14 amino acids long. In DNA, the CDR3 is TGCGCCAGCAGCTTGGAACAGTCGTCCTACGAGCAGTACTTC. Its translation: CASSLEQSSYEQYF.

The chain couples TRBV2 to TRBJ2-3; 10 bases fit TRBD2. Germline V CDR1 and CDR2: SNHLY, FYNNEI. V lost 7 bases to trimming and J lost 4 bases; unmatched junction nucleotides: 8. The CDR3 is made up of 15 amino acids. CDR3 DNA sequence: TGTGCCAGCAAGGGGCTAGCGGGAGTCTCAGATACGCAGTATTTT. Amino acid sequence: CASKGLAGVSDTQYF. The variable domain in full, completed from reference TRBV2 and TRBJ2-3, reads EPEVTQTPSHQVTQMGQEVILRCVPISNHLYFYWYRQILGQKVEFLVSFYNNEISEKSEIFDDQFSVERPDGSNFTLKIRSTKLEDSAMYFCASKGLAGVSDTQYFGPGTRLTVL.

The V gene is TRBV2, the J gene TRBJ2-1, with 12 bases matching TRBD2. The CDR3 contains 15 residues. Germline CDR1 and CDR2: SNHLY and FYNNEI. Trimming took 4 bases from V and 7 from J; bases not matched to a gene: 5. CDR3 sequence (DNA): TGTGCCAGCAGTGCGACTAGCGGGGGCTCAAATGAGCAGTTCTTC. Amino acids: CASSATSGGSNEQFF.

This clone has a handful of counts. Other DNA sequences in the same sample also yield this CDR3. This sequence joins TRBV4-1 and TRBJ1-4, with a tentative D call TRBD1 (6 bases). Per germline, CDR1 MGHRA and CDR2 YSYEKL. The CDR3 length is 15 residues. V shed 0 bases and J shed 4 bases, with 9 bases lying between them. Here the CDR3 reads CASSQEGQINEKLFF. CDR3 DNA sequence: TGCGCCAGCAGCCAAGAAGGACAGATTAATGAAAAACTGTTTTTT.

The J gene is TRBJ1-1, the V gene TRBV18; TRBD1 aligns across 9 bases. The CDR3 sequence is 15 residues long. V dropped 4 bases and J dropped 1; count of bases not matched to a gene: 4. Germline V gene data show CDR1 as KGHSH and CDR2 as LQKENI. The CDR3 loop reads CASSRGDRANTEAFF. CDR3 DNA: TGTGCCAGCTCACGGGGGGACAGGGCGAACACTGAAGCTTTCTTT.

A few counts support this clone. The chain links TRBV4-3 to TRBJ1-1; maybe TRBD1 (6 bases). V was pared by 0 bases and J by 8 bases, with 16 bases between. The CDR3 length is 15 residues. Germline loops: CDR1 LGHNA, CDR2 YSLEER. The CDR3 region is CASSQDLVQGREAFF. The CDR3 DNA follows: TGCGCCAGCAGCCAAGATCTGGTGCAGGGGCGAGAAGCTTTCTTT.